These 25 T cell receptor beta chains originate from one sample sequenced in a study of T cells after yellow fever vaccination. TCRdb redid the calling of the 5' RACE reads with MiXCR, one entry per CDR3 protein. The data contain a few hundred thousand distinct CDR3 sequences, less than 4.5% of them singletons. The input for sequencing was PBMCs, taken on the day of the yellow fever booster vaccination. These receptors all stem from a man between 18 and 29 years old who received the YFV17D yellow fever vaccine.

This clonotype was seen ten or more times. V and J are TRBV7-2 and TRBJ2-1; D might be TRBD2 (6 bases). CDR3 length: 12 amino acids. Germline CDR1 reads SGHTA; CDR2 reads FQGNSA. V lost 1 base and J lost 12, with 10 bases in between. The CDR3 protein is CASSLEFSGQFF. CDR3 nucleotides: TGTGCCAGCAGCTTAGAGTTTAGCGGGCAGTTCTTC.

This clonotype was observed many times. This chain uses TRBV20-1 with TRBJ2-7; 7 bases align to TRBD1. Germline V lookup: CDR1 DFQATT, CDR2 SNEGSKA (reference sequence). After removal of 1 base from V and 3 bases from J, the junction contained 6 bases not matched to a gene. This CDR3 has 14 residues. In DNA form, the CDR3 reads TGCAGTGCTAGAGTGGCAGGGGGAATCTACGAGCAGTACGTC. Amino acid sequence: CSARVAGGIYEQYV.

The chain is built from TRBV4-1 and TRBJ2-5, with D possibly being TRBD2 (6 bases). Per germline, CDR1 MGHRA and CDR2 YSYEKL. Trimming left V 1 base short and J 4 bases short, with 16 bases between. The CDR3 has 16 amino acids. The DNA for the CDR3 is TGCGCCAGCAGCCAAGTGGGCGGGGCGGCGAGAGAGACCCAGTACTTC. This sequence encodes CASSQVGGAARETQYF.

The J gene is TRBJ1-5, the V gene TRBV6-2 or TRBV6-3; D might be TRBD1 (6 bases). The germline V and J ends were trimmed by 6 bases and 2 bases, with 11 bases remaining between them. The CDR3 extends over 14 amino acids. CDR1 MNHEY and CDR2 SVGEGT come from the germline V gene. CDR3 in DNA: TGTGCCAGCAGAACCTACAGGGGCAATCAGCCCCAGCATTTT. Encoded protein: CASRTYRGNQPQHF.

The sample holds many counts of this clonotype. This sequence joins TRBV7-8 and TRBJ1-5, with a tentative D call TRBD1 (6 bases). The CDR3 spans 14 residues. V shed 5 bases and J shed 3 bases, with 11 bases lying between them. The germline V gene has CDR1 SGHVS and CDR2 FQNEAQ. The CDR3 nucleotides read TGTGCCAGCAGCCGCTGGGACACCAATCAGCCCCAGCATTTT. Protein: CASSRWDTNQPQHF. Full variable domain (remainder filled in from reference TRBV7-8 and TRBJ1-5): GAGVSQSPRYKVAKRGQDVALRCDPISGHVSLFWYQQALGQGPEFLTYFQNEAQLDKSGLPSDRFFAERPEGSVSTLKIQRTQQEDSAVYLCASSRWDTNQPQHFGDGTRLSIL.

This clonotype was detected ten times or more. The CDR3 DNA follows: TGCAGTGCTGCTAACCAGCGAGAGACCCAGTACTTC. It codes for CSAANQRETQYF. This rearrangement joins TRBV20-1 to TRBJ2-5, with D hard to call. The CDR3 loop spans 12 amino acids. Germline V gives CDR1 DFQATT, CDR2 SNEGSKA (reference sequence). Deletions cut 5 bases from V and 4 bases from J, with 11 bases between.

This clonotype has at least ten counts. The rearrangement joins TRBV5-1 to TRBJ2-2; perhaps TRBD1 as D (5 bases). The CDR3 extends over 16 amino acids. V was shortened by 1 base and J by 5 bases, with 15 bases between the two germline ends. CDR1 SGHRS and CDR2 YFSETQ come from the germline V gene. For the CDR3, the DNA is TGCGCCAGCAGCTTGTCCGCTCGCACAGGAACCGGGGAGCTGTTTTTT. It translates to CASSLSARTGTGELFF.

This clonotype was observed at least ten times. V gene TRBV21-1 combines with J gene TRBJ2-7; no check of the table's D call, TRBD1, against the DNA was made. TRBV21-1 constitutes a pseudogene. This CDR3 spans 17 amino acids. CDR3 protein: CASSKFRTGKRIYEQYV. For the CDR3, the DNA is TGTGCCAGCAGCAAATTCCGGACAGGGAAAAGGATCTACGAGCAGTACGTC.

This clonotype was counted many times. The chain employs TRBV18 and TRBJ2-1; D ambiguous. The CDR3 totals 13 residues. From germline, CDR1 is KGHSH and CDR2 LQKENI. V dropped 2 bases and J dropped 8 bases, with 10 bases sitting between them. This chain's CDR3 is CASSPGIGDEQFF. The CDR3 nucleotides are TGTGCCAGCTCACCAGGGATCGGCGATGAGCAGTTCTTC.

This clonotype was detected many times. This rearrangement joins TRBV5-1 to TRBJ2-7; no clear D. Germline V CDR1 and CDR2: SGHRS, YFSETQ. This CDR3 region has 17 residues. V dropped 0 bases and J dropped 2 bases, with 18 bases sitting between them. The DNA for the CDR3 is TGCGCCAGCAGCTTGGCCCCTGGCTCCACGAGAGCCTACGAGCAGTACTTC. This codes for CASSLAPGSTRAYEQYF.

This rearrangement joins TRBV28 to TRBJ2-2; no definite D call. Germline V gene lookup returns CDR1 MDHEN and CDR2 SYDVKM. V dropped 5 bases and J dropped 3 bases, with 10 bases sitting between them. The CDR3 length is 14 residues. Here the CDR3 reads CASSRMGYTGELFF. CDR3 in DNA: TGTGCCAGCAGTAGAATGGGTTACACCGGGGAGCTGTTTTTT.

This clonotype was seen ten or more times. The rearrangement links TRBV25-1 to TRBJ1-3; the D gene is possibly TRBD1 (6 bases). The CDR3 covers 15 residues. V lost 1 base and J lost 2, with 9 bases in between. The germline V gene encodes CDR1 MGHDK and CDR2 SYGVNS. The CDR3 region is CASSEWGLAGNTIYF. As DNA, the CDR3 is TGTGCCAGCAGTGAATGGGGGCTAGCTGGAAACACCATATATTTT.

The chain employs TRBV19 and TRBJ2-1; 9 nucleotides line up with TRBD2. After removal of 7 bases from V and 6 bases from J, the junction contained 13 bases not matched to a gene. This CDR3 spans 16 amino acids. Per germline, CDR1 LNHDA and CDR2 SQIVND (reference sequence). The CDR3 loop is CASTPLGGGAFNEQFF. The CDR3 bases are TGTGCCAGTACCCCCCTGGGCGGGGGGGCCTTCAATGAGCAGTTCTTC.

The chain uses TRBV5-1 and TRBJ2-4, with 7 positions matching TRBD1. Germline V gene sequence: CDR1 SGHRS, CDR2 YFSETQ. Germline trimming cut 4 bases from V and 3 bases from J; bases unmatched to any gene: 7. This CDR3 comprises 15 residues. The CDR3 sequence is CASSRAGTDKNIQYF. DNA for the CDR3: TGCGCCAGCAGCCGCGCCGGGACAGACAAAAACATTCAGTACTTC.

This clonotype was found many times. V is TRBV7-6 and J is TRBJ2-3; 8 bases are a match to TRBD2. The germline gives CDR1 SGHVS, CDR2 FNYEAQ. Trimming removed 6 bases from V and 5 bases from J; junction bases left unmatched: 10. The CDR3 extends over 15 amino acids. CDR3 loop: CASSSRGGHGDTQYF. The CDR3 DNA is TGTGCCAGCAGTTCCCGGGGGGGGCACGGAGATACGCAGTATTTT.

This clonotype has at least ten counts. The gene calls are TRBV5-5 and TRBJ2-1; D is unclear. The V gene lost 1 base and the J gene lost 6 bases, with 11 bases spanning the gap. In germline, CDR1 is SGHKS, CDR2 YYEKEE (reference sequence). There are 14 residues in the CDR3. CDR3 sequence: CASSLIRSGNEQFF. CDR3 sequence (DNA): TGTGCCAGCAGCTTGATCAGGTCGGGCAATGAGCAGTTCTTC. The variable domain in full, with the rest retrieved from reference TRBV5-5 and TRBJ2-1, is DAGVTQSPTHLIKTRGQQVTLRCSPISGHKSVSWYQQVLGQGPQFIFQYYEKEERGRGNFPDRFSARQFPNYSSELNVNALLLGDSALYLCASSLIRSGNEQFFGPGTRLTVL.

This clonotype was seen only a few times. J is TRBJ1-4 and V is TRBV4-3; 8 bases align to TRBD1. After removal of 1 base from V and 5 bases from J, the junction contained 6 bases not matched to a gene. The CDR3 contains 16 residues. CDR1 and CDR2 from the germline V gene are LGHNA and YSLEER. CDR3 DNA sequence: TGCGCCAGCAGCCAAGTCGTGACAGGGGTAAATGAAAAACTGTTTTTT. Translation: CASSQVVTGVNEKLFF.

This clonotype occurred many times. The chain is built from TRBV27 and TRBJ2-3, with unresolved D. Germline-derived CDR1 and CDR2 are MNHEY and SMNVEV (reference sequence). CDR3 size: 14 residues. V lost 3 bases to trimming and J lost 5 bases, with 12 bases between them. The CDR3 spells CASSLTSVEDTQYF. Here the CDR3 DNA reads TGTGCCAGCAGTTTGACCAGCGTGGAAGATACGCAGTATTTT.

The chain couples TRBV19 to TRBJ1-5; D may be TRBD1 (5 bases). The CDR3 is made up of 13 amino acids. V dropped 7 bases and J dropped 3 bases, with 10 bases sitting between them. The germline CDR1 and CDR2 sequences are LNHDA and SQIVND (reference sequence). The CDR3 region has the DNA TGTGCCAGTACCAGGGTGCTCAATCAGCCCCAGCATTTT. It specifies CASTRVLNQPQHF.

This clonotype was counted at least ten times. The V and J genes are TRBV23-1 and TRBJ2-3, with D possibly called TRBD1 or TRBD2 (6 bases each). TRBV23-1 qualifies as an ORF whose function is uncertain. V lost 4 bases and J 0 bases, leaving 8 bases between the germline ends. This CDR3 is 14 amino acids long. CDR3 sequence reads: CASSPGASTDTQYF. As DNA, the CDR3 is TGCGCCAGCAGTCCGGGGGCAAGCACAGATACGCAGTATTTT.

The gene calls are TRBV5-5 and TRBJ2-7; perhaps TRBD1 as D (6 bases). The germline V gene has CDR1 SGHKS and CDR2 YYEKEE (reference sequence). The CDR3 has 16 residues. DNA of the CDR3: TGTGCCAGCAGCCATATTACAGGGTTGGGTACCTACGTGCAGTACGTC. This translates into CASSHITGLGTYVQYV.

This clonotype was counted at least ten times. The chain links TRBV5-1 to TRBJ1-2; possibly TRBD1 for D (5 bases). Germline CDR1 SGHRS, CDR2 YFSETQ. The CDR3 contains 14 residues. Between the trimmed V and J ends, which lost 4 bases and 4 bases, there was a span of 14 bases. CDR3 region: CASSPEDSFYGYTF. CDR3 bases: TGCGCCAGCAGCCCTGAAGACAGCTTCTATGGCTACACCTTC.

This clonotype turned up a few times. This sequence joins TRBV20-1 and TRBJ2-5, with D possibly being TRBD1 or TRBD2 (5 bases each). V was shortened by 6 bases and J by 7 bases, with 21 bases between the two germline ends. The CDR3 totals 14 residues. Germline CDR1 is DFQATT and CDR2 is SNEGSKA (reference sequence). CDR3 residues: CSAGPLRQSGTQYF. Here the CDR3 DNA reads TGCAGTGCGGGACCTCTTCGACAGTCCGGGACCCAGTACTTC.

The V gene is TRBV29-1, the J gene TRBJ1-2, with no clear D. The CDR3 runs to 12 residues. CDR1 and CDR2 (germline): SQVTM, ANQGSEA. V lost 3 bases and J 14 bases, leaving 19 bases between the germline ends. As DNA, the CDR3 is TGCAGCGTTGACGCCAAGAAATCATCGAGAACCTTC. Its protein product is CSVDAKKSSRTF.

The chain employs TRBV6-5 and TRBJ2-7, with 9 bases lining up with TRBD2. This CDR3 has 15 amino acids. The germline CDR1 and CDR2 sequences are MNHEY and SVGAGI. V shed 7 bases and J 4 bases; nucleotides not matched to a gene: 11. The CDR3 nucleotides are TGTGCCAGCACCTACGGGGCGGGGGGGCAATACGAGCAGTACTTC. As protein: CASTYGAGGQYEQYF.